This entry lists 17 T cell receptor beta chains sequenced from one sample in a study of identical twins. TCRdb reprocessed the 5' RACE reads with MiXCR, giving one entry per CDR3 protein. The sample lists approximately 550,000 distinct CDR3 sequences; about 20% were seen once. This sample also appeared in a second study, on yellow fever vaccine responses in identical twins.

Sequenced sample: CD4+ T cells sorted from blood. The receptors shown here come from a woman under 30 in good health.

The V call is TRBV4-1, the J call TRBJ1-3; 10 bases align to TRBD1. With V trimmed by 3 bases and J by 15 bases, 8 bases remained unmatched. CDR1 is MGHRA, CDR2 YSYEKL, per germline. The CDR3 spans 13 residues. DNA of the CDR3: TGCGCCAGCAGCCAGACTGGACAGGGGGTCAGATATTTT. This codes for CASSQTGQGVRYF.

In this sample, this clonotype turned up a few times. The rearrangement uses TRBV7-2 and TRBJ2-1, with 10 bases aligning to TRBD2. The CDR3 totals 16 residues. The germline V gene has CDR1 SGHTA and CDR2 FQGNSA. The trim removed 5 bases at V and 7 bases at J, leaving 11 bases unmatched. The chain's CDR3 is CASSQLAGVLVNEQFF. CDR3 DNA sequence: TGTGCCAGCAGCCAGCTAGCGGGAGTTTTGGTGAATGAGCAGTTCTTC.

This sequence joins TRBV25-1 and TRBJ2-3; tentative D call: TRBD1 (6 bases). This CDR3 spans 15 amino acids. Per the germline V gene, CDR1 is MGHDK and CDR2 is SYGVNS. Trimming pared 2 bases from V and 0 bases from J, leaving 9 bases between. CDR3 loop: CASSERGHSTDTQYF. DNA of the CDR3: TGTGCCAGCAGTGAAAGGGGACATAGCACAGATACGCAGTATTTT.

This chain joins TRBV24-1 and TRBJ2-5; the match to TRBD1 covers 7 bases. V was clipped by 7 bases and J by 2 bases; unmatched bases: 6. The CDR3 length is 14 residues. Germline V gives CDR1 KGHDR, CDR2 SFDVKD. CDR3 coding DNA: TGTGCCACCAGCGCTAGGGACAGTCAAGAGACCCAGTACTTC. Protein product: CATSARDSQETQYF.

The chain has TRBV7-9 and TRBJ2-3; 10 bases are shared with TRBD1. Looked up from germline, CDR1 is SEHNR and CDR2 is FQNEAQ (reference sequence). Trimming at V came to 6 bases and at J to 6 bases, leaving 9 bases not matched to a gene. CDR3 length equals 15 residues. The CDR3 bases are TGTGCCAGCAGTTCCGACAGGGGGCGAGGTGATACGCAGTATTTT. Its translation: CASSSDRGRGDTQYF.

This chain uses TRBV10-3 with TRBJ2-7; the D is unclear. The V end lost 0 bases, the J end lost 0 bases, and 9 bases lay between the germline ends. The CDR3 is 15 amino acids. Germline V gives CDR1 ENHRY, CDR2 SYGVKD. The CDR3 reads CAISESLAISYEQYF. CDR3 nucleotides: TGTGCCATCAGTGAGTCTCTTGCTATCTCCTACGAGCAGTACTTC.

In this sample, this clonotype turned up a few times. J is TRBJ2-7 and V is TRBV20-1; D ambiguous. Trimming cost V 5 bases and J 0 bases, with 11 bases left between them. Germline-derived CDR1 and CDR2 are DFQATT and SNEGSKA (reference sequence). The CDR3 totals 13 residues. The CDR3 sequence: CSAPDSSSYEQYF. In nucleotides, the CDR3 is TGCAGTGCTCCAGACTCGAGCTCCTACGAGCAGTACTTC.

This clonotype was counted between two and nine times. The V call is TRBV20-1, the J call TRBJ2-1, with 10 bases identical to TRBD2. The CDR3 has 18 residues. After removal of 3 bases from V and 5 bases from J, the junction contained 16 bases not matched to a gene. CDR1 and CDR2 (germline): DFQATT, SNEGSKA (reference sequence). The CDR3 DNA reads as TGCAGTGCTAGCTACTCCAGCGGGGGGGCCGGAGGACACAATGAGCAGTTCTTC. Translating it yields CSASYSSGGAGGHNEQFF.

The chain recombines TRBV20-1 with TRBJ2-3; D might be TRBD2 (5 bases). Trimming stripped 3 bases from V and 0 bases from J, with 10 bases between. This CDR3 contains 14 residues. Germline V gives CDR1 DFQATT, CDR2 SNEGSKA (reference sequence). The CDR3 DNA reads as TGCAGTGCTAGGATAGCGACTAGCACAGATACGCAGTATTTT. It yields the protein CSARIATSTDTQYF.

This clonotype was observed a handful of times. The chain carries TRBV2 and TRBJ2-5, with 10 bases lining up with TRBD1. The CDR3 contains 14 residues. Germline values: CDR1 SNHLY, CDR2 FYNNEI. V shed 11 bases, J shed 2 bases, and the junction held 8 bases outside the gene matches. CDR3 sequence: CAGNQDRGQETQYF. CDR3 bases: TGTGCCGGCAACCAGGACAGGGGGCAAGAGACCCAGTACTTC.

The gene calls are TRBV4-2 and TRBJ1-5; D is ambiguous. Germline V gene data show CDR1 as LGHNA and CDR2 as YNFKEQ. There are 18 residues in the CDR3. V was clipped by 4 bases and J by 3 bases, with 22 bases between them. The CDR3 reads CASSPSGSGRGYNQPQHF. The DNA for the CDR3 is TGTGCCAGCAGCCCATCGGGGTCGGGGAGAGGGTACAATCAGCCCCAGCATTTT.

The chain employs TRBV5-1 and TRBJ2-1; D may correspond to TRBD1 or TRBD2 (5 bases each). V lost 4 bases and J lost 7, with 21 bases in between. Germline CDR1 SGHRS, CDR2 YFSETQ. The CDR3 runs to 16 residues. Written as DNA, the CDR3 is TGCGCCAGCAGCCCCTCGGGGCCCGCTGAGGGGAATGAGCAGTTCTTC. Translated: CASSPSGPAEGNEQFF. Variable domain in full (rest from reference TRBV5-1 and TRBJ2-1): KAGVTQTPRYLIKTRGQQVTLSCSPISGHRSVSWYQQTPGQGLQFLFEYFSETQRNKGNFPGRFSGRQFSNSRSEMNVSTLELGDSALYLCASSPSGPAEGNEQFFGPGTRLTVL.

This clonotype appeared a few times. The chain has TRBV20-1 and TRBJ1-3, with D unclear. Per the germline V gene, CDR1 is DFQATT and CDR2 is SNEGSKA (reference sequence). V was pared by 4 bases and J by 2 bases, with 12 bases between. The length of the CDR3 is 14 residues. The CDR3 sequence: CSATPDAAGNTIYF. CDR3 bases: TGCAGTGCTACTCCGGACGCCGCTGGAAACACCATATATTTT.

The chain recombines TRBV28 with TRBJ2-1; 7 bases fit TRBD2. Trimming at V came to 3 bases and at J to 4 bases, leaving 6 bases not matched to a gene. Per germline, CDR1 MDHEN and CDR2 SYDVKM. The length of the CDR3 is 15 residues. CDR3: CASSFFLAEYNEQFF. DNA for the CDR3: TGTGCCAGCAGTTTTTTCCTAGCGGAGTACAATGAGCAGTTCTTC. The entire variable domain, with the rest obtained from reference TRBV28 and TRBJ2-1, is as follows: DVKVTQSSRYLVKRTGEKVFLECVQDMDHENMFWYRQDPGLGLRLIYFSYDVKMKEKGDIPEGYSVSREKKERFSLILESASTNQTSMYLCASSFFLAEYNEQFFGPGTRLTVL.

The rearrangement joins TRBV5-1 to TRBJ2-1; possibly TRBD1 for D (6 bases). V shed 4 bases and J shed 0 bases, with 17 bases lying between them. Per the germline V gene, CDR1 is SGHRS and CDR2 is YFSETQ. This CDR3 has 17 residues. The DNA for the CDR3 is TGCGCCAGCAGCCCCCAGACAGGACAAGGCTCCTACAATGAGCAGTTCTTC. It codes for CASSPQTGQGSYNEQFF.

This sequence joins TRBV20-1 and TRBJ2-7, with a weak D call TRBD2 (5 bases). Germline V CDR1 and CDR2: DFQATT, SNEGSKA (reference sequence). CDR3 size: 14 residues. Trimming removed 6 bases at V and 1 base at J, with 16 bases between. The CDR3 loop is CSAPGLLGSYEQYF. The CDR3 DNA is TGCAGTGCCCCCGGACTCTTGGGGTCCTACGAGCAGTACTTC.

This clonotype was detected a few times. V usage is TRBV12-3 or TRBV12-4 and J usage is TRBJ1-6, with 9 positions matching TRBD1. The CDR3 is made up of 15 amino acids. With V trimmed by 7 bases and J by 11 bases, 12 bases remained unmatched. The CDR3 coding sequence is TGTGCCAGCACCACCGGAAGGGACAGGGCGGCACCCCTCCACTTT. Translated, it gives CASTTGRDRAAPLHF.